A selection of T cell receptor beta chains follows, all from one sample in a study of T cell responses to AZD1222 COVID-19 vaccine. TCRdb keeps only in-frame clones here, not all; method: immunoSEQ multiplex PCR. The data show approximately 140,000 clones, around 92% seen once. The sample here was peripheral blood, taken on day 0 of AZD1222 vaccination. These receptors were taken from an adult in good health. Both conserved end residues are part of each CDR3. A D gene is named only where the DNA matches it firmly. For some rows the clone size is stated as once, few or many, or as a class when expanded; others skip it.

j_gene: TRBJ1-1
abundance: .
v_gene: TRBV18
d_gene: TRBD1
CDR3nt: TGTGCCAGCTCACCCAGGGACAGAAACCCCGAAGCTTTCTTT
CDR3aa: CASSPRDRNPEAFF

j_gene: TRBJ2-7
abundance: .
v_gene: TRBV6-5
d_gene: .
CDR3nt: TGTGCCAGCAAGGACTTATACTACGAGCAGTACTTC
CDR3aa: CASKDLYYEQYF

j_gene: TRBJ1-5
abundance: .
v_gene: TRBV6-2/TRBV6-3
d_gene: .
CDR3nt: TGTGCCAGCAGTTGGAAGTCCAGTCAGCCCCAGCATTTT
CDR3aa: CASSWKSSQPQHF

j_gene: TRBJ2-7
abundance: .
v_gene: TRBV18
d_gene: TRBD2
CDR3nt: TGTGCCAGCTCACCGGGACTAAGCTACGAGCAGTACTTC
CDR3aa: CASSPGLSYEQYF

j_gene: TRBJ2-7
abundance: few
v_gene: TRBV18
d_gene: .
CDR3nt: TGTGCCAGCTCACCACACGGGACCGACGGGGCCTCCGAGCAGTACTTC
CDR3aa: CASSPHGTDGASEQYF

j_gene: TRBJ1-2
abundance: once
v_gene: TRBV19
d_gene: TRBD1
CDR3nt: TGTGCCAGTAGTAGCGGACAGGCGATCGTTAACTATGGCTACACCTTC
CDR3aa: CASSSGQAIVNYGYTF

j_gene: TRBJ2-3
abundance: .
v_gene: TRBV5-4
d_gene: .
CDR3nt: TGTGCCAGCAGCTTAGGGCGGCGGAACAGCCCCTCGAGCACAGATACGCAGTATTTT
CDR3aa: CASSLGRRNSPSSTDTQYF

j_gene: TRBJ1-5
abundance: .
v_gene: TRBV7-8
d_gene: .
CDR3nt: TGTGCCAGCAGCAGCTCCAGAGTTGACCAGCCCCAGCATTTT
CDR3aa: CASSSSRVDQPQHF

j_gene: TRBJ1-1
abundance: .
v_gene: TRBV11-1
d_gene: .
CDR3nt: TGTGCCAGCAGCTTAGCATGGGGGGCAGTCACTGAAGCTTTCTTT
CDR3aa: CASSLAWGAVTEAFF

j_gene: TRBJ2-7
abundance: .
v_gene: TRBV7-9
d_gene: TRBD1
CDR3nt: TGTGCCAGCAGCTTAACCCGACAGGGGGTCTCCTACGAGCAGTACTTC
CDR3aa: CASSLTRQGVSYEQYF

j_gene: TRBJ1-1
abundance: .
v_gene: TRBV18
d_gene: .
CDR3nt: TGTGCCAGCTCACCCCGAACGCCAGGCTCGAGCACTGAAGCTTTCTTT
CDR3aa: CASSPRTPGSSTEAFF

j_gene: TRBJ2-1
abundance: .
v_gene: TRBV10-3
d_gene: .
CDR3nt: TGTGCCATCAGTATCGGACCTGGGGGTTACAATGAGCAGTTCTTC
CDR3aa: CAISIGPGGYNEQFF

j_gene: TRBJ2-7
abundance: .
v_gene: TRBV5-6
d_gene: TRBD2
CDR3nt: TGTGCCAGCAGCTTGAGGGTTACGGCTAGCGGGAGAACCTACGAGCAGTACTTC
CDR3aa: CASSLRVTASGRTYEQYF